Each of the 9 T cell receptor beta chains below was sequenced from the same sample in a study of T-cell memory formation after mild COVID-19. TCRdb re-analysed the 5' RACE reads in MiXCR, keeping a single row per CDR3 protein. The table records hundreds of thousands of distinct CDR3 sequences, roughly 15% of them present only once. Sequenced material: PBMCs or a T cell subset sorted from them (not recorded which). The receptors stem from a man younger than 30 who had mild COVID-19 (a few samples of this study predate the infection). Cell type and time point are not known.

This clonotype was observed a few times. CDR3 in amino acids: CASSLYRNEKLFF. CDR3 DNA: TGTGCCAGCAGCTTGTATCGGAATGAAAAACTGTTTTTT. V and J are TRBV5-6 and TRBJ1-4; D not resolved. V was trimmed by 1 base and J by 5 bases, leaving 6 bases between them. CDR3 length: 13 residues. Germline CDR1 and CDR2: SGHDT and YYEEEE. Full variable domain (outside the CDR3, taken from reference TRBV5-6 and TRBJ1-4): DAGVTQSPTHLIKTRGQQVTLRCSPKSGHDTVSWYQQALGQGPQFIFQYYEEEERQRGNFPDRFSGHQFPNYSSELNVNALLLGDSALYLCASSLYRNEKLFFGSGTQLSVL.

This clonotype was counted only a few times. The CDR3 DNA reads TGTGCCAGCAGCGTAGGCAGCCCAGGGACCACTGAAGCTTTCTTT. Translating gives CASSVGSPGTTEAFF. This chain links TRBV9 with TRBJ1-1; D perhaps matches TRBD1 (5 bases). The CDR3 totals 15 residues. Trimming removed 0 bases from V and 4 bases from J, with 13 bases in between. The V gene's germline CDR1 is SGDLS and CDR2 YYNGEE.

The CDR3, as DNA: TGTGCCAGCAGTCGCGGCGGACTGAACACCGGGGAGCTGTTTTTT. This gives the protein CASSRGGLNTGELFF. The gene calls are TRBV6-5 and TRBJ2-2; possible D gene TRBD2, 5 bases. Trimming removed 5 bases from V and 1 base from J, with 11 bases in between. The germline V gene encodes CDR1 MNHEY and CDR2 SVGAGI. This CDR3 contains 15 residues.

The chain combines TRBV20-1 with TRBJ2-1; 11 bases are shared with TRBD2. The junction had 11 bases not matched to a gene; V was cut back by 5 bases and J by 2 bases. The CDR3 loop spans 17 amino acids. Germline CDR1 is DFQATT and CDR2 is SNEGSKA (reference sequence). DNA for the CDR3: TGCAGTGCTCGATTAGCGGGGGGGCCCAGTACCTACAATGAGCAGTTCTTC. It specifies CSARLAGGPSTYNEQFF.

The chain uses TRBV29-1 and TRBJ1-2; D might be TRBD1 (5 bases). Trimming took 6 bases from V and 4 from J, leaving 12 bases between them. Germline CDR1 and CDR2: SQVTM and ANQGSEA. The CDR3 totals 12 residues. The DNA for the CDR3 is TGCAGCGTACGAGGGGACCCCTATGGCTACACCTTC. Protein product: CSVRGDPYGYTF.

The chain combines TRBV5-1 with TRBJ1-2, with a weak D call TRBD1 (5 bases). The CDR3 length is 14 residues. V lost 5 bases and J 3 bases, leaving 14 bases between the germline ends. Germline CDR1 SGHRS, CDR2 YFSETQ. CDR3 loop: CASRVGGDDYGYTF. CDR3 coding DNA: TGCGCCAGCAGGGTAGGAGGGGACGACTATGGCTACACCTTC.

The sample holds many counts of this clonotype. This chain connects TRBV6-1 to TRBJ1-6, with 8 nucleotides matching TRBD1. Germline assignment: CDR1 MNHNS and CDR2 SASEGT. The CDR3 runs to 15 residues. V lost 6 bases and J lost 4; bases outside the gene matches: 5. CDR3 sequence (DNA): TGTGCCAGCAGGCCAGGGGGCGGATATAATTCACCCCTCCACTTT. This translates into CASRPGGGYNSPLHF.

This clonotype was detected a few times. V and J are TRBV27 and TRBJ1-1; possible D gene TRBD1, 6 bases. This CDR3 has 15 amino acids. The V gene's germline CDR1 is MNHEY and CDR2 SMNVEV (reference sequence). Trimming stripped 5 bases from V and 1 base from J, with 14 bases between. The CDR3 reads CASSIQGSGNTEAFF. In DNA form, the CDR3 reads TGTGCCAGCAGTATACAGGGAAGCGGGAACACTGAAGCTTTCTTT.

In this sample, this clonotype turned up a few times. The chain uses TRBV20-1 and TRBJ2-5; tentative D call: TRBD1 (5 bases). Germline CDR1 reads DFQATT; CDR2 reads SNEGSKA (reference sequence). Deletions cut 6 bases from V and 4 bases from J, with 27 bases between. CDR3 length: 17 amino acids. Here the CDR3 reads CSALGWTPTSFIETQYF. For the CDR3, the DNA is TGCAGTGCCCTAGGCTGGACACCTACCTCCTTCATAGAGACCCAGTACTTC.